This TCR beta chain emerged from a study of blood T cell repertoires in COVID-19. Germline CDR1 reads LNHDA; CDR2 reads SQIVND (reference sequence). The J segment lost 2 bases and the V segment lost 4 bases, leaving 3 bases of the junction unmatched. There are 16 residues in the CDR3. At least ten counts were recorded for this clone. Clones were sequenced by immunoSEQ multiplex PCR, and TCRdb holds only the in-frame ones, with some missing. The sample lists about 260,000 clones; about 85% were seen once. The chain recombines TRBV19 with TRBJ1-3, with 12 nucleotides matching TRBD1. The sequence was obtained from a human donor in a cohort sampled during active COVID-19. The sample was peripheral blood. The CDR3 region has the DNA TGTGCCAGTAGTAGCCGGGACAGGGGGCCTGGAAACACCATATATTTT. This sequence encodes CASSSRDRGPGNTIYF.